This T cell receptor beta chain was found in a study of blood T cells in healthy people across ages. V gave up 0 bases and J gave up 7 bases; unmatched junction bases: 1. This CDR3 has 12 residues. CDR1 SGHRS and CDR2 YFSETQ come from the germline V gene. With a J-beta primer mix and a sample-barcoded 5' primer, a second PCR ran about 7 to 11 cycles. A 12-random-nucleotide template-switch adaptor tagged each cDNA molecule. Each CDR3 protein is one row after TCRdb ran MiXCR on the 5' RACE reads. This sample has some 750,000 distinct CDR3 sequences, with about a fifth found just once. This clonotype has only a few counts. Antigen specificity is unknown. Study-wide results and limits: With age, beta diversity per million T cells declined roughly linearly, significantly by 40.

Sequenced material: blood. The V gene is TRBV5-1, the J gene TRBJ2-7, with 7 bases fitting TRBD1. The source is a man aged 65 to 85 in good health. This CDR3 is CASSLEQGEQYF. The CDR3 nucleotides read TGCGCCAGCAGCTTGGAACAGGGGGAGCAGTACTTC.